These T cell receptor beta chains were read from a single sample in a study of beta chain features in type 1 diabetes. Method: immunoSEQ multiplex PCR; TCRdb's copy keeps in-frame clones and lacks some. Found here are over 200,000 clones, around 9.9% of them singletons; the top ten hold over 0.015%. Sequencing was performed on naive CD4+ T cells from blood. The receptors originated from a young man with type 1 diabetes. Both conserved end residues are part of each CDR3. D genes are given only for firm matches. Clone size, where shown, is once, few, many, or a class for clones that have expanded.

clone_size,d_call,v_call,j_call,cdr3_nt,cdr3_aa
few,TRBD1,TRBV19,TRBJ2-7,TGTGCCAGTAGTATCTGGGACAGAAGTTACGAGCAGTACTTC,CASSIWDRSYEQYF
.,TRBD1,TRBV7-3,TRBJ1-1,TGTGCCAGCAGCTCCCAAGGGACAGGGATGACTGAAGCTTTCTTT,CASSSQGTGMTEAFF
.,TRBD2,TRBV28,TRBJ2-1,TGTGCCAGCAGTTTAACTAGCGGGGGGAAAAATGAGCAGTTCTTC,CASSLTSGGKNEQFF
.,TRBD1,TRBV7-9,TRBJ1-6,TGTGCCAGCAGCTTGGGACAGTTAAATTCACCCCTCCACTTT,CASSLGQLNSPLHF
few,.,TRBV29-1,TRBJ1-4,TGCAGCGTGGCACAGGGAAGTGAAAAACTGTTTTTT,CSVAQGSEKLFF
.,TRBD2,TRBV28,TRBJ2-1,TGTGCCAGCAGAGTCAGCGGGGGAAGCTCCTACAATGAGCAGTTCTTC,CASRVSGGSSYNEQFF
few,.,TRBV15,TRBJ2-1,TGTGCCACCAGCAGCCCTACGACAGGGACTGTTTACAATGAGCAGTTCTTC,CATSSPTTGTVYNEQFF
.,TRBD1,TRBV11-2,TRBJ1-1,TGTGCCAGCAGCTTGAAACAGGGGGTAAACACTGAAGCTTTCTTT,CASSLKQGVNTEAFF
.,TRBD2,TRBV5-1,TRBJ2-5,TGCGCCAGCAGCTTGGTGCGGGGGGAACAAGAGACCCAGTACTTC,CASSLVRGEQETQYF
.,.,TRBV6-5,TRBJ2-7,TGTGCCAGCCTTAACCCAGGGAATACCTACGAGCAGTACTTC,CASLNPGNTYEQYF
.,.,TRBV9,TRBJ1-3,TGTGCCAGCGGCCGGGACACCCGAAACACCATATATTTT,CASGRDTRNTIYF
few,TRBD1,TRBV5-1,TRBJ2-7,TGCGCCAGCCGCCTGGGGACAGGGGACTCCTACGAGCAGTACTTC,CASRLGTGDSYEQYF
few,.,TRBV5-6,TRBJ2-1,TGTGCCAGCAGCCCGGGGGTGGGACGGCGGGAGCAGTTCTTC,CASSPGVGRREQFF
few,TRBD2,TRBV4-1,TRBJ2-7,TGCGCCAGCAGCCACGGACTAGTACAAGGCACCTACGAGCAGTACTTC,CASSHGLVQGTYEQYF
.,.,TRBV9,TRBJ2-1,TGTGCCAGCAGCGTACCAGGGGGAGGTGAGCAGTTCTTC,CASSVPGGGEQFF
.,.,TRBV18,TRBJ2-3,TGTGCCAGCTCACCGTCCCGAAGCGGGCCAACGCAGTATTTT,CASSPSRSGPTQYF
few,.,TRBV7-6,TRBJ2-5,TGTGCCAGCAACTCAGGGCCCCAAGAGACCCAGTACTTC,CASNSGPQETQYF
few,.,TRBV18,TRBJ1-2,TGTGCCAGCTCACCACGTCTCGTTAGCGGTGGCTACACCTTC,CASSPRLVSGGYTF
.,.,TRBV28,TRBJ1-5,TGTGCCGTTGAAAGGGGGAGTGGGCCCCAGCATTTT,CAVERGSGPQHF
few,.,TRBV18,TRBJ1-1,TGTGCCAGCTCACCACCGCAGGGAAGGGACACTGAAGCTTTCTTT,CASSPPQGRDTEAFF
few,.,TRBV4-1,TRBJ2-1,TGCGCCAGCAAAGTAGTGAACTCCTACAATGAGCAGTTCTTC,CASKVVNSYNEQFF
once,.,TRBV7-9,TRBJ2-2,TGTGCCAGCAGCTTAGGCGGGGCCGGGGAGCTGTTTTTT,CASSLGGAGELFF
.,TRBD2,TRBV2,TRBJ2-3,TGTGCCAGCAGCGCGACTAGCGGAACAGATACGCAGTATTTT,CASSATSGTDTQYF
few,.,TRBV28,TRBJ2-7,TGTGCCAGCAGTTTAACATACGAGCAGTACTTC,CASSLTYEQYF
few,TRBD1,TRBV28,TRBJ2-7,TGTGCCAGCAGCAGGGGGCCCGAGCAGTACTTC,CASSRGPEQYF
.,TRBD2,TRBV27,TRBJ2-4,TGTGCCAGCAGCCTAGGCCCGAGCGGGGGCGGCATTCAGTACTTC,CASSLGPSGGGIQYF
.,TRBD1,TRBV7-9,TRBJ2-2,TGTGCCAGCAGCCCCCTGACAGGGGCCACCGGGGAGCTGTTTTTT,CASSPLTGATGELFF
.,TRBD2,TRBV7-3,TRBJ2-7,TGTGCCAGCAGCTCAACGGGGGGCTACGAGCAGTACTTC,CASSSTGGYEQYF
few,TRBD2,TRBV5-4,TRBJ2-3,TGTGCCAGCAGCTTGACTAGCGGGGTTACAGATACGCAGTATTTT,CASSLTSGVTDTQYF
.,.,TRBV7-2,TRBJ2-3,TGTGCCAGCAGCCCCCGTGGCGGGGCCTACACAGATACGCAGTATTTT,CASSPRGGAYTDTQYF
.,.,TRBV7-2,TRBJ1-1,TGTGCCAGCAGCTCACAGCCTAACACTGAAGCTTTCTTT,CASSSQPNTEAFF
.,.,TRBV27,TRBJ2-7,TGTGCCAGCAGTGGGGGGGGGCGTTACGAGCAGTACTTC,CASSGGGRYEQYF
few,.,TRBV29-1,TRBJ2-1,TGCAGCGTTCGGGAGTCCCTAACCTACAATGAGCAGTTCTTC,CSVRESLTYNEQFF
.,TRBD1,TRBV7-9,TRBJ1-2,TGTGCCAGCAGCCCAGGACAGGGGCGATACGGCTACACCTTC,CASSPGQGRYGYTF
.,.,TRBV7-9,TRBJ2-7,TGTGCCAGCAGCCCAGCCTACGAGCAGTACTTC,CASSPAYEQYF
few,TRBD1,TRBV7-9,TRBJ2-7,TGTGCCAGCAGCCCCCTCTTGACAGGGGGTGGCGACGAGCAGTACTTC,CASSPLLTGGGDEQYF
.,TRBD1,TRBV5-6,TRBJ1-2,TGTGCCAGCAGCACCAGGACAGGCTACTATGGCTACACCTTC,CASSTRTGYYGYTF
few,.,TRBV18,TRBJ2-5,TGTGCCAGCTCACCTTACTCCCAGGGGACCCAGTACTTC,CASSPYSQGTQYF
few,TRBD2,TRBV4-2,TRBJ2-3,TGTGCCAGCAGCCAAGGAGCGGGGGGGACAGATACGCAGTATTTT,CASSQGAGGTDTQYF
.,.,TRBV19,TRBJ2-1,TGTGCCAGTAGTAAGTCGAGCTCCTACAATGAGCAGTTCTTC,CASSKSSSYNEQFF
few,TRBD2,TRBV5-4,TRBJ2-7,TGTGCCAGCAGCCCCGGGGGAGCGGGGAACTACGAGCAGTACTTC,CASSPGGAGNYEQYF
few,TRBD2,TRBV4-3,TRBJ2-1,TGCGCCAGCAGCCAAAAGGGAGCGGGGGGCAACTCCTACAATGAGCAGTTCTTC,CASSQKGAGGNSYNEQFF
.,.,TRBV2,TRBJ1-6,TGTGCCAGCAGCGGGCCCCCGGGAAGATACTCACCCCTCCACTTT,CASSGPPGRYSPLHF
.,TRBD2,TRBV9,TRBJ2-1,TGTGCCAGCAGCGCCCACGGGACTAGCGTGTTCTTC,CASSAHGTSVFF
.,.,TRBV5-1,TRBJ2-5,TGCGCCAGCAGCTTTGATAGCTGGCAAGAGACCCAGTACTTC,CASSFDSWQETQYF
few,TRBD1,TRBV7-9,TRBJ1-2,TGTGCCAGCAGCTTAGGCCGGCCGGGACAGGGGGCGAGGGGCTACACCTTC,CASSLGRPGQGARGYTF
.,.,TRBV18,TRBJ2-5,TGTGCCAGCTCACCAACGAGACAAGAGACCCAGTACTTC,CASSPTRQETQYF
few,TRBD1,TRBV5-1,TRBJ2-3,TGCGCCAGCAGCTTGGCCGGACAGGGGGCGTTTAGCACAGATACGCAGTATTTT,CASSLAGQGAFSTDTQYF
few,.,TRBV9,TRBJ1-1,TGTGCCAGCAGCAATACAGGAACGAACACTGAAGCTTTCTTT,CASSNTGTNTEAFF
.,.,TRBV5-1,TRBJ2-1,TGCGCCAGCAGCCCAGGGACTTCGAACGACAATGAGCAGTTCTTC,CASSPGTSNDNEQFF
.,TRBD1,TRBV15,TRBJ2-7,TGTGCCACCAGCAGAGGTTCCGGGACAGGGGGCTACGAGCAGTACTTC,CATSRGSGTGGYEQYF
.,.,TRBV11-1,TRBJ1-2,TGTGCCAGCAGCTTCGGGGAAGGAGCTGGCTACACCTTC,CASSFGEGAGYTF
.,TRBD2,TRBV10-3,TRBJ2-3,TGTGCCATCCGCCCTAGCGGGACACTCACAGATACGCAGTATTTT,CAIRPSGTLTDTQYF
few,TRBD1,TRBV11-2,TRBJ1-2,TGTGCCAGCAGCCCCCAACAGGGGAACTATGGCTACACCTTC,CASSPQQGNYGYTF
.,.,TRBV2,TRBJ2-3,TGTGCCAGCAGTTCGGGATGGGGAGATACGCAGTATTTT,CASSSGWGDTQYF
few,.,TRBV5-6,TRBJ1-6,TGTGCCAGCAGCCTCGCCCCAGGGGCACCCCTCCACTTT,CASSLAPGAPLHF
few,.,TRBV19,TRBJ1-5,TGTGCCAGTAGTACCTTCCCCCTCGAGCGCCAGCCCCAGCATTTT,CASSTFPLERQPQHF
.,.,TRBV15,TRBJ2-5,TGTGCCACCAGCAGGGCCCCGGGACTCCAAGAGACCCAGTACTTC,CATSRAPGLQETQYF
.,TRBD2,TRBV23-1,TRBJ2-5,TGCGCCAGCAGTCAATCCCCAATCGACTCGGGCGGGGGGGCTGGAGAGACCCAGTACTTC,CASSQSPIDSGGGAGETQYF
few,TRBD1,TRBV2,TRBJ2-3,TGTGCCAGCAGTGTTACCGGGACAGGGAGGGCAGATACGCAGTATTTT,CASSVTGTGRADTQYF